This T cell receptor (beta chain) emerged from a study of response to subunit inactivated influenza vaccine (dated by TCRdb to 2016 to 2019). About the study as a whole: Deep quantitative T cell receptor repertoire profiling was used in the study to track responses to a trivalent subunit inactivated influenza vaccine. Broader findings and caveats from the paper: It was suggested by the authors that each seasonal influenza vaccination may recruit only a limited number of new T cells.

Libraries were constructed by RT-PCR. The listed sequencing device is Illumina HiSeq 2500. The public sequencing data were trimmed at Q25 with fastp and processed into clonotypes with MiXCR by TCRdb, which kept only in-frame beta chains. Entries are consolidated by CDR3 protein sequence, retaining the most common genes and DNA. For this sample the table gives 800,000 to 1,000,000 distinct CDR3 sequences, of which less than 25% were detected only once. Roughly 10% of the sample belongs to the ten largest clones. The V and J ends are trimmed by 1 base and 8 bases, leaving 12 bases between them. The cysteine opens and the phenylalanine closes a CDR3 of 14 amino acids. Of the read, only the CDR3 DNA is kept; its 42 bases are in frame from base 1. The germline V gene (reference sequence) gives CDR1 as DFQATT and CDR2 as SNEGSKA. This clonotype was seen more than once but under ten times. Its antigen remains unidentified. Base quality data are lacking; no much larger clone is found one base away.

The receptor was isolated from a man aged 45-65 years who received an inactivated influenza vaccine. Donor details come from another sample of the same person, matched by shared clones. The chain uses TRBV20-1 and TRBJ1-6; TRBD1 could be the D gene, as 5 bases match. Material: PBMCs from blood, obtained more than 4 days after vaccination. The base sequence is TGCAGTGCTAGAGTAGGGGCTCTGTATTCACCCCTCCACTTT. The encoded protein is CSARVGALYSPLHF.